This T cell receptor (beta chain) emerged from a study of regulatory T cells in long-lasting Graves disease. The time point: newly diagnosed GD, antithyroid drugs for less than 3 months. Scientists built the TCR library using RNA that was extracted from PBMCs. Overall study results and limits: Sampling was limited to peripheral blood rather than thyroid tissue.

This clonotype was seen only a few times. No antigen is known for it. A much larger clonotype is one base distant, so this may be a read error. The TCR beta library used iRepertoire HTBI primers with Arm-PCR amplification of CDR3. Via MiXCR, TCRdb re-called the multiplex PCR reads, giving one row per CDR3 protein. The sample lists roughly 410,000 distinct CDR3 sequences; 15% were seen once. CDR1 and CDR2 (germline): SGHTA, FQGTGA. The CDR3 covers 14 residues. V gave up 0 bases and J gave up 8 bases, with 12 bases separating them. This sample also belongs to another study, concerning T cells in Graves' hyperthyroidism and ophthalmopathy.

The sequencing used peripheral blood mononuclear cells (PBMCs), collected at new diagnosis, from a patient treated with antithyroid drugs. This TCR was recovered from a middle-aged woman with Graves disease. J is TRBJ2-3 and V is TRBV7-3; D not resolved. The CDR3 nucleotides read TGTGCCAGCAGCTTAACGTCTATAAGTCCTACGCAGTATTTT. Translating it yields CASSLTSISPTQYF.